Each of the 27 T cell receptor beta chains below was sequenced from the same sample in a study of blood T cell repertoires in COVID-19. The data were produced by immunoSEQ multiplex PCR, yet TCRdb's version contains in-frame clones alone and is incomplete. Here the sample spans 100,000 to 150,000 clones, roughly nine tenths being singletons. What was sequenced was peripheral blood. The receptors were gathered from a man aged 60-69 years with COVID-19, enrolled during active disease.

This sequence joins TRBV4-1 and TRBJ1-1; D uncertain. V lost 4 bases, J lost 5 bases, and 14 bases lay in between. Looked up from germline, CDR1 is MGHRA and CDR2 is YSYEKL. This CDR3 is 14 amino acids long. This CDR3 is CASSLQRRETEAFF. The CDR3 region has the DNA TGCGCCAGCAGCCTTCAAAGGAGGGAAACTGAAGCTTTCTTT.

This chain connects TRBV20-1 to TRBJ2-1; 11 bases align to TRBD2. Trimming at V came to 3 bases and at J to 5 bases, leaving 3 bases not matched to a gene. The CDR3 loop spans 14 amino acids. Germline V lookup: CDR1 DFQATT, CDR2 SNEGSKA (reference sequence). The CDR3 loop is CSASSGRADNEQFF. The CDR3 DNA reads as TGCAGTGCTAGTAGCGGGAGGGCTGACAATGAGCAGTTCTTC.

This sequence joins TRBV19 and TRBJ2-3, with 7 bases aligning to TRBD1. Germline V gives CDR1 LNHDA, CDR2 SQIVND (reference sequence). Trimming removed 0 bases from V and 2 bases from J; junction bases left unmatched: 8. The CDR3 runs to 17 residues. The CDR3, as DNA: TGTGCCAGTAGTATAGATCTCGACAGGGATCTCACAGATACGCAGTATTTT. Translation gives CASSIDLDRDLTDTQYF.

V is TRBV24-1 and J is TRBJ1-2; D call uncertain. V was cut by 4 bases and J by 3 bases, with 8 bases left in between. This CDR3 has 13 residues. Germline V gene data show CDR1 as KGHDR and CDR2 as SFDVKD. In nucleotides, the CDR3 is TGTGCCACCAGTGAACAAATTGACTATGGCTACACCTTC. It yields the protein CATSEQIDYGYTF.

The chain combines TRBV5-4 with TRBJ1-4, with 9 bases lining up with TRBD1. There are 15 residues in the CDR3. Germline CDR1 reads SGHNT; CDR2 reads YYREEE (reference sequence). V shed 3 bases, J shed 8 bases, and the junction held 8 bases outside the gene matches. CDR3 protein: CASSSLTGGREKLFF. The CDR3 region has the DNA TGTGCCAGCAGCTCCCTCACAGGGGGCAGGGAAAAACTGTTTTTT.

The rearrangement links TRBV21-1 to TRBJ2-7; the D call of TRBD2 is as the table states it, not checked on the DNA. TRBV21-1 is a pseudogene segment. The CDR3 length is 18 residues. CDR3 sequence reads: CASSKEGKTSGMEYEQYF. CDR3 bases: TGTGCCAGCAGCAAAGAGGGGAAGACTAGCGGGATGGAATACGAGCAGTACTTC.

The chain has TRBV25-1 and TRBJ2-7, with TRBD1 matching over 8 bases. After removal of 5 bases from V and 6 bases from J, the junction contained 6 bases not matched to a gene. The CDR3 runs 13 residues. The germline V gene has CDR1 MGHDK and CDR2 SYGVNS. The CDR3 DNA reads as TGTGCCAGCAGTCCGGCAGGGGGCTCCGAGCAGTACTTC. Amino acids: CASSPAGGSEQYF.

The table lists this clone with a count of one. This chain connects TRBV5-1 to TRBJ2-1; 13 nucleotides agree with TRBD2. J was trimmed by 7 bases and V by 2 bases; bases with no gene match: 9. The length of the CDR3 is 17 residues. The germline V gene has CDR1 SGHRS and CDR2 YFSETQ. The CDR3 reads CASSLLAGGPRWNEQFF. CDR3 DNA: TGCGCCAGCAGCTTACTAGCGGGAGGGCCTCGTTGGAATGAGCAGTTCTTC.

Only one count was recorded for this clone. The chain employs TRBV6-5 and TRBJ2-2; possibly TRBD2 for D (6 bases). With 0 bases removed from V and 6 bases from J, the gap between germline ends came to 8 bases. The germline V gene has CDR1 MNHEY and CDR2 SVGAGI. This CDR3 has 14 residues. The CDR3 sequence is CASSYSEGSGELFF. The CDR3, as DNA: TGTGCCAGCAGTTACTCGGAGGGATCCGGGGAGCTGTTTTTT.

The chain links TRBV5-6 to TRBJ1-6; 7 bases line up with TRBD1. The CDR3 covers 15 residues. The J segment lost 6 bases and the V segment lost 4 bases, leaving 7 bases of the junction unmatched. Germline V gene data show CDR1 as SGHDT and CDR2 as YYEEEE. This CDR3 is CASSGTGQFNSPLHF. For the CDR3, the DNA is TGTGCCAGCAGCGGAACGGGACAGTTTAATTCACCCCTCCACTTT.

The rearrangement links TRBV15 to TRBJ2-3; D is unresolved. Germline CDR1 and CDR2: LNHNV and YYDKDF (reference sequence). Trimming removed 0 bases at V and 0 bases at J, with 7 bases between. CDR3 length: 15 residues. The CDR3 loop reads CATSRDTYSTDTQYF. The CDR3, as DNA: TGTGCCACCAGCAGAGACACTTACAGCACAGATACGCAGTATTTT.

This clone has just one count. The chain joins TRBV6-5 to TRBJ2-2; D perhaps matches TRBD1 (5 bases). This CDR3 spans 15 amino acids. The ends were cut back, 4 bases at V and 4 bases at J, with 13 bases in the middle. Germline V lookup: CDR1 MNHEY, CDR2 SVGAGI. CDR3 sequence (DNA): TGTGCCAGCAGTTTCATCACAGGAAGCACCGGGGAGCTGTTTTTT. It yields the protein CASSFITGSTGELFF.

This chain connects TRBV10-1 to TRBJ1-1; D gene uncertain. V was shortened by 4 bases and J by 1 base, with 4 bases between the two germline ends. Per the germline V gene, CDR1 is WNHNN and CDR2 is SYGVQD (reference sequence). The CDR3 length is 12 residues. CDR3: CASSATNTEAFF. As DNA, the CDR3 is TGCGCCAGCAGTGCTACGAACACTGAAGCTTTCTTT.

The V gene is TRBV2, the J gene TRBJ2-7; unclear D gene. Germline V lookup: CDR1 SNHLY, CDR2 FYNNEI. The CDR3 sequence is 12 residues long. V was trimmed by 3 bases and J by 1 base, leaving 4 bases between them. As DNA, the CDR3 is TGTGCCAGCAGTGACAGTTCCTACGAGCAGTACTTC. This gives the protein CASSDSSYEQYF.

This chain's CDR3 is CATSDPLAWCYEQYF. DNA of the CDR3: TGTGCCACCAGTGACCCATTGGCCTGGTGCTACGAGCAGTACTTC. The chain couples TRBV24-1 to TRBJ2-7; no reliable D call. The CDR3 runs to 15 residues. CDR1 KGHDR and CDR2 SFDVKD come from the germline V gene. V lost 4 bases and J lost 3, with 15 bases in between.

V is TRBV19 and J is TRBJ2-7, with 8 bases lining up with TRBD2. J lost 0 bases, V lost 3 bases, and 10 bases had no gene match. The CDR3 is 17 residues long. CDR1 LNHDA and CDR2 SQIVND come from the germline V gene (reference sequence). This chain's CDR3 is CASSIWDGRASSYEQYF. The CDR3 DNA reads as TGTGCCAGTAGTATTTGGGACGGGAGGGCGAGCTCCTACGAGCAGTACTTC.

The chain has TRBV18 and TRBJ2-1; D may be TRBD2 (5 bases). V lost 6 bases and J lost 10, with 16 bases in between. CDR3 length equals 13 residues. Germline loops: CDR1 KGHSH, CDR2 LQKENI. The CDR3 DNA sequence: TGTGCCAGCTCCTCAGACCTCTCGGGGGAGCAGTTCTTC. It specifies CASSSDLSGEQFF.

The chain joins TRBV12-5 to TRBJ2-2; the D is unclear. The CDR3 extends over 13 amino acids. Germline CDR1 reads LGHNT; CDR2 reads FRNRAP. Trimming took off 3 bases at V and 5 bases at J, with 7 bases between the two ends. The CDR3 here is CASGFWRTGELFF. The CDR3 nucleotides read TGTGCTAGTGGTTTTTGGCGGACCGGGGAGCTGTTTTTT. The full variable domain, completed using reference TRBV12-5 and TRBJ2-2, is DARVTQTPRHKVTEMGQEVTMRCQPILGHNTVFWYRQTMMQGLELLAYFRNRAPLDDSGMPKDRFSAEMPDATLATLKIQPSEPRDSAVYFCASGFWRTGELFFGEGSRLTVL.

CDR3 region: CASSKDRQGSTAVNTGELFF. The CDR3 DNA reads TGTGCCAGCAGCAAAGATCGGCAGGGTAGCACCGCAGTCAACACCGGGGAGCTGTTTTTT. The V and J genes are TRBV21-1 and TRBJ2-2; no DNA check was done on the table's D call, TRBD1. TRBV21-1 is given as a pseudogene. The length of the CDR3 is 20 residues.

V gene TRBV19 combines with J gene TRBJ2-3; no clear D. From germline, CDR1 is LNHDA and CDR2 SQIVND (reference sequence). V was shortened by 1 base and J by 1 base, with 15 bases between the two germline ends. The CDR3 sequence is 17 residues long. CDR3 loop: CASSIVSEAPGTDTQYF. As DNA, the CDR3 is TGTGCCAGTAGTATAGTTTCCGAGGCCCCTGGCACAGATACGCAGTATTTT.

This clone has just one count. The genes are TRBV5-4 and TRBJ1-2; D is perhaps TRBD1 (6 bases). Germline V gene lookup returns CDR1 SGHNT and CDR2 YYREEE (reference sequence). This CDR3 has 13 amino acids. V was shortened by 4 bases and J by 2 bases, with 9 bases between the two germline ends. The CDR3 here is CASSRDTNYGYTF. CDR3 nucleotides: TGTGCCAGCAGCAGGGACACAAACTATGGCTACACCTTC.

The V call is TRBV5-1, the J call TRBJ2-2; D is ambiguous. Germline V gene lookup returns CDR1 SGHRS and CDR2 YFSETQ. Trimming removed 4 bases at V and 5 bases at J, with 15 bases between. There are 15 residues in the CDR3. CDR3 in DNA: TGCGCCAGCAGCCCCCGTCTCTTTAGAACCGGGGAGCTGTTTTTT. As protein: CASSPRLFRTGELFF.

The J gene is TRBJ1-4, the V gene TRBV4-1, with a possible D match to TRBD1 (5 bases). The germline V and J ends were trimmed by 2 bases and 4 bases, with 11 bases remaining between them. CDR1 and CDR2 (germline): MGHRA, YSYEKL. This CDR3 has 15 amino acids. The CDR3 DNA sequence: TGCGCCAGCAGCCAACTAGGGGCAGTTAATGAAAAACTGTTTTTT. As protein: CASSQLGAVNEKLFF.

This clone has a single count. CDR3 sequence: CASSPTGDYNSPLHF. Here the CDR3 DNA reads TGTGCCAGCAGCCCCACAGGGGACTATAATTCACCCCTCCACTTT. This chain connects TRBV3-1 (or the pseudogene TRBV3-2) to TRBJ1-6; TRBD1 matches 7 bases. The V gene's germline CDR1 is LGHDT and CDR2 YNNKEL (reference sequence). V was pared by 4 bases and J by 3 bases, with 3 bases of the junction left unmatched. This CDR3 is 15 amino acids long.

The gene calls are TRBV6-5 and TRBJ1-5, with D maybe TRBD1 (6 bases). The V end lost 6 bases, the J end lost 1 base, and 13 bases lay between the germline ends. Germline assignment: CDR1 MNHEY and CDR2 SVGAGI. This CDR3 is built from 15 residues. This CDR3 reads CASSSGGPSNQPQHF. The CDR3 DNA follows: TGTGCCAGCAGCTCGGGGGGGCCAAGCAATCAGCCCCAGCATTTT.

The chain has TRBV24-1 and TRBJ1-6; TRBD1 matches 9 bases. Germline-derived CDR1 and CDR2 are KGHDR and SFDVKD. This CDR3 contains 13 residues. The junction had 4 bases not matched to a gene; V was cut back by 7 bases and J by 10 bases. CDR3 in amino acids: CATSRTGESPLHF. CDR3 DNA: TGTGCCACCAGCCGGACAGGGGAATCACCCCTCCACTTT.

The chain employs TRBV18 and TRBJ1-3; 10 nucleotides match TRBD1. CDR1 and CDR2 from the germline V gene are KGHSH and LQKENI. The CDR3 has 17 residues. With 6 bases clipped from V and 3 bases from J, the junction kept 11 bases outside the gene matches. The CDR3 DNA reads as TGTGCCAGCTCGCTTAACCGGGACAGGGGAAATGGAAACACCATATATTTT. It specifies CASSLNRDRGNGNTIYF.